What follows are 24 T cell receptor beta chains derived from one specimen sequenced in a study of T cells in Graves' hyperthyroidism and ophthalmopathy (dated by TCRdb to about 2019). Receptors were amplified or captured by multiplex PCR. The sequencer was an Illumina HiSeq 2000. TCR beta CDR3 regions were amplified from RNA transcripts. A first-round RT-PCR of the TCR CDR3 used the HTBI primer set with the Qiagen OneStep RT-PCR kit. Using fastp trimming at Q25 and MiXCR clonotype assembly, TCRdb reanalyzed the public sequencing data and kept in-frame beta chains. Each entry is one CDR3 protein sequence, shown with its most common DNA and genes. Here the sample has 310,000 or so distinct CDR3 sequences; approximately 15% occur a single time. The top ten clones comprise approximately 60% of the sample. The sample taken for sequencing was blood. All receptors derive from a woman between 55 and 75 years old with Graves' ophthalmopathy.

This clonotype was counted ten times or more. The V call is TRBV28, the J call TRBJ2-4; D may match TRBD1 or TRBD2 (5 bases each). This CDR3 is 15 amino acids long. Trimming removed 5 bases from V and 0 bases from J, with 11 bases in between. CDR1 MDHEN and CDR2 SYDVKM come from the germline V gene. CDR3 residues: CASSVAGTAKNIQYF. CDR3 sequence (DNA): TGTGCCAGCAGTGTGGCCGGGACAGCCAAAAACATTCAGTACTTC.

This clonotype was detected ten times or more. The rearrangement links TRBV28 to TRBJ2-1; D call uncertain. The CDR3 is made up of 15 amino acids. V shed 5 bases and J shed 8 bases, with 19 bases lying between them. CDR1 and CDR2 from the germline V gene are MDHEN and SYDVKM. CDR3 sequence reads: CASSPTRPSDHEQFF. CDR3 nucleotides: TGTGCCAGCAGTCCAACTCGACCATCTGACCATGAGCAGTTCTTC.

This clonotype was counted only a few times. This rearrangement joins TRBV12-5 to TRBJ2-1; possible D gene TRBD2, 7 bases. V lost 9 bases to trimming and J lost 2 bases, with 11 bases between them. Germline lookup yields CDR1 LGHNT and CDR2 FRNRAP. The CDR3 totals 13 residues. CDR3 sequence (DNA): TGTGCTAGCGACGGGGGGCCCTACAATGAGCAGTTCTTC. This encodes CASDGGPYNEQFF.

This clonotype was detected a few times. The chain has TRBV19 and TRBJ1-5; a weak D match, TRBD1 (5 bases). Germline V gene sequence: CDR1 LNHDA, CDR2 SQIVND (reference sequence). The CDR3 contains 16 residues. V dropped 1 base and J dropped 6 bases, with 16 bases sitting between them. The CDR3 nucleotides read TGTGCCAGTAGTATAGGAGACTTCGGGGGTATTCAGCCCCAGCATTTT. It translates to CASSIGDFGGIQPQHF.

V and J are TRBV6-5 and TRBJ2-3; 10 positions match TRBD2. The CDR3 spans 19 residues. Germline CDR1 is MNHEY and CDR2 is SVGAGI. Trimming at V came to 2 bases and at J to 1 base, leaving 12 bases not matched to a gene. The CDR3 protein is CASSYIRLAGDHRTDTQYF. In nucleotides, the CDR3 is TGTGCCAGCAGTTACATCCGGCTAGCGGGAGACCATCGCACAGATACGCAGTATTTT.

This clonotype was seen ten or more times. The chain has TRBV5-1 and TRBJ2-5; the D gene could be TRBD1 or TRBD2 (6 bases each). There are 14 residues in the CDR3. The germline V and J ends were trimmed by 1 base and 5 bases, with 12 bases remaining between them. Germline-derived CDR1 and CDR2 are SGHRS and YFSETQ. CDR3 nucleotide sequence: TGCGCCAGCAGCTTGATGGGGGGCGCGGAGACCCAGTACTTC. The encoded protein is CASSLMGGAETQYF.

The rearrangement links TRBV3-1 to TRBJ2-7; 12 bases align to TRBD2. The CDR3 is 16 amino acids. Germline V gene lookup returns CDR1 LGHDT and CDR2 YNNKEL (reference sequence). Trimming at V came to 5 bases and at J to 6 bases, leaving 11 bases not matched to a gene. The CDR3 DNA is TGTGCCAGCAGCGCCTATTCCGGGACTAGCGGGTTCGAGCAGTACTTC. It translates to CASSAYSGTSGFEQYF.

The chain joins TRBV4-3 to TRBJ2-7; TRBD2 matches at 9 bases. The CDR3 is 19 amino acids. V lost 0 bases and J lost 0; bases outside the gene matches: 12. Germline V CDR1 and CDR2: LGHNA, YSLEER. CDR3 sequence reads: CASSQDRGAGGPGSYEQYF. The CDR3 nucleotides read TGCGCCAGCAGCCAAGATCGGGGAGCGGGGGGACCCGGCTCCTACGAGCAGTACTTC.

In its sample, this clonotype was seen many times. The rearrangement joins TRBV20-1 to TRBJ1-1; no reliable D call. The ends were cut back, 0 bases at V and 5 bases at J, with 4 bases in the middle. Germline V gene lookup returns CDR1 DFQATT and CDR2 SNEGSKA (reference sequence). CDR3 length equals 11 residues. The CDR3 nucleotides read TGCAGTGCTAGAGATCGAACTGAAGCTTTCTTT. Protein product: CSARDRTEAFF.

The V gene is TRBV6-2 or TRBV6-3, the J gene TRBJ1-6; tentatively, D is TRBD1 (5 bases). Trimming took 0 bases from V and 10 from J, leaving 16 bases between them. This CDR3 spans 16 amino acids. Germline values: CDR1 MNHEY, CDR2 SVGEGT. The CDR3 DNA sequence: TGTGCCAGCAGTTACTCGTCCCCGGGGGTGACCTCACCCCTCCACTTT. Protein sequence: CASSYSSPGVTSPLHF.

There are many counts of this clonotype. The gene calls are TRBV2 and TRBJ1-2; D is undetermined. V lost 6 bases and J 7 bases, leaving 9 bases between the germline ends. This CDR3 is built from 11 residues. Germline CDR1 is SNHLY and CDR2 is FYNNEI. CDR3 sequence reads: CASRSGGGYTF. As DNA, the CDR3 is TGTGCCAGCAGATCGGGCGGTGGCTACACCTTC.

This clonotype was recorded at least ten times. The chain carries TRBV28 and TRBJ1-1, with TRBD1 matching over 9 bases. The CDR3 spans 16 residues. V lost 7 bases and J lost 3; bases outside the gene matches: 12. Germline V lookup: CDR1 MDHEN, CDR2 SYDVKM. The DNA for the CDR3 is TGTGCCAGCATCCTCCCAACGGGACAGGGTCACACTGAAGCTTTCTTT. It is translated as CASILPTGQGHTEAFF.

This clonotype was detected ten times or more. The chain's CDR3 is CASRLPPGAQETQYF. The CDR3 coding sequence is TGTGCCAGCAGATTACCACCGGGGGCCCAAGAGACCCAGTACTTC. The J gene is TRBJ2-5, the V gene TRBV6-5; perhaps D is TRBD1 or TRBD2 (6 bases each). The CDR3 extends over 15 amino acids. Trimming pared 6 bases from V and 1 base from J, leaving 15 bases between. The germline V gene has CDR1 MNHEY and CDR2 SVGAGI.

There are a few counts of this clonotype. The rearrangement uses TRBV5-4 and TRBJ2-2; a possible D gene is TRBD1 (6 bases). V was clipped by 6 bases and J by 3 bases, with 18 bases between them. CDR1 is SGHNT and CDR2 is YYREEE in the germline V gene (reference sequence). This CDR3 is built from 16 residues. The CDR3, as DNA: TGTGCCAGCACCAAGGATGCACCAGGGGACACCGGGGAGCTGTTTTTT. Amino acid sequence: CASTKDAPGDTGELFF. The full variable domain, completed using reference TRBV5-4 and TRBJ2-2, is ETGVTQSPTHLIKTRGQQVTLRCSSQSGHNTVSWYQQALGQGPQFIFQYYREEENGRGNFPPRFSGLQFPNYSSELNVNALELDDSALYLCASTKDAPGDTGELFFGEGSRLTVL.

The chain employs TRBV10-3 and TRBJ2-5, with D perhaps TRBD2 (6 bases). CDR1 and CDR2 from the germline V gene are ENHRY and SYGVKD. Trimming took off 4 bases at V and 4 bases at J, with 13 bases between the two ends. The CDR3 spans 14 residues. This chain's CDR3 is CAISVGGSGETQYF. CDR3 coding DNA: TGTGCCATCAGTGTAGGAGGGAGCGGAGAGACCCAGTACTTC.

The chain has TRBV28 and TRBJ2-1, with 14 bases aligning to TRBD2. Germline V CDR1 and CDR2: MDHEN, SYDVKM. V lost 5 bases, J lost 10 bases, and 10 bases stayed unmatched. The CDR3 loop spans 16 amino acids. The CDR3 spells CASSPGLAGVGWEQFF. The CDR3 DNA reads TGTGCCAGCAGTCCGGGACTAGCGGGAGTTGGTTGGGAGCAGTTCTTC. Supplemented by reference TRBV28 and TRBJ2-1, the full variable domain reads DVKVTQSSRYLVKRTGEKVFLECVQDMDHENMFWYRQDPGLGLRLIYFSYDVKMKEKGDIPEGYSVSREKKERFSLILESASTNQTSMYLCASSPGLAGVGWEQFFGPGTRLTVL.

V gene TRBV15 combines with J gene TRBJ1-5; the D is unclear. Deletions cut 1 base from V and 2 bases from J, with 12 bases between. In germline, CDR1 is LNHNV, CDR2 YYDKDF (reference sequence). CDR3 length equals 16 residues. CDR3 bases: TGTGCCACCAGCAGAGCTGACCAGGCGGGCAATCAGCCCCAGCATTTT. Protein: CATSRADQAGNQPQHF. The full variable domain, rest sourced from reference TRBV15 and TRBJ1-5, is DAMVIQNPRYQVTQFGKPVTLSCSQTLNHNVMYWYQQKSSQAPKLLFHYYDKDFNNEADTPDNFQSRRPNTSFCFLDIRSPGLGDTAMYLCATSRADQAGNQPQHFGDGTRLSIL.

This clonotype was detected many times. This chain connects TRBV11-2 to TRBJ2-5; TRBD1 might be the D (5 bases). The V gene's germline CDR1 is SGHAT and CDR2 FQNNGV. Trimming shortened V by 0 bases and J by 4 bases, and 12 bases separated the two germline ends. CDR3 length: 15 amino acids. The CDR3 reads CASSLESTERETQYF. DNA of the CDR3: TGTGCCAGCAGCTTAGAATCGACAGAACGAGAGACCCAGTACTTC.

This clonotype was counted ten times or more. This chain joins TRBV28 and TRBJ2-7; TRBD2 agrees at 10 bases. The CDR3 has 20 amino acids. Germline-derived CDR1 and CDR2 are MDHEN and SYDVKM. The ends lost 4 bases at V and 0 bases at J; junction bases unmatched: 18. This CDR3 is CASSSPARASGGSSSYEQYF. In nucleotides, the CDR3 is TGTGCCAGCAGTTCCCCAGCGAGGGCTAGCGGGGGCTCAAGCTCCTACGAGCAGTACTTC.

Many counts were recorded for this clonotype. The V call is TRBV15, the J call TRBJ1-4; D call uncertain. This CDR3 is built from 14 residues. V lost 3 bases, J lost 8 bases, and 13 bases lay in between. Per germline, CDR1 LNHNV and CDR2 YYDKDF (reference sequence). The CDR3 bases are TGTGCCACCAGCAGGGACCGGGGAGGGGAAAAACTGTTTTTT. Translating it yields CATSRDRGGEKLFF.

This clonotype was detected many times. V usage is TRBV2 and J usage is TRBJ1-2; D not certain. The CDR3 spans 14 residues. The germline CDR1 and CDR2 sequences are SNHLY and FYNNEI. V was pared by 4 bases and J by 1 base, with 10 bases between. CDR3 region: CASSVTALNYGYTF. The CDR3 bases are TGTGCCAGCAGTGTCACGGCGCTTAACTATGGCTACACCTTC.

This clonotype has ten or more counts. The V gene is TRBV7-2, the J gene TRBJ2-7; no definite D call. Germline V lookup: CDR1 SGHTA, CDR2 FQGNSA. The CDR3 runs 15 residues. Trimming took off 2 bases at V and 2 bases at J, with 13 bases between the two ends. This CDR3 reads CASSLSVGETYEQYF. The CDR3 DNA sequence: TGTGCCAGCAGCTTATCGGTTGGAGAAACCTACGAGCAGTACTTC.

This chain joins TRBV20-1 and TRBJ1-2; a weak D match, TRBD1 (6 bases). The ends were cut back, 5 bases at V and 8 bases at J, with 15 bases in the middle. CDR3 size: 12 residues. Germline CDR1 reads DFQATT; CDR2 reads SNEGSKA (reference sequence). CDR3 in amino acids: CSAARGLGGYTF. In DNA, the CDR3 is TGCAGTGCTGCGAGGGGGTTGGGCGGCTACACCTTC.

Ten or more counts support this clonotype. The gene calls are TRBV7-8 and TRBJ2-7; tentative D call: TRBD1 (6 bases). The CDR3 consists of 14 residues. From germline, CDR1 is SGHVS and CDR2 FQNEAQ. With 5 bases removed from V and 4 bases from J, the gap between germline ends came to 15 bases. The CDR3: CASSRRDTRYEQYF. The CDR3 coding sequence is TGTGCCAGCAGCCGCCGGGACACGAGGTACGAGCAGTACTTC.